Listed here is a single T cell receptor beta chain. The antigen remains undetermined. CFSE-dim autoproliferating and CFSE-high non-proliferating T cells from unstimulated culture were sequenced separately. Roughly 5x10^7 CFSE-labeled PBMCs were cultured less than 8 days unstimulated, then replicate wells were pooled. CFSE at 0.5 uM labeled the PBMCs, which were then cultured unstimulated. Repertoires were generated with immunoSEQ multiplex PCR, while TCRdb's copy carries only in-frame clones and drops some. The sample holds under 50,000 clones; roughly four fifths are singletons and the top ten take 0.85% to 1.3%. This sample stems from a study of memory B cells and T cells in multiple sclerosis. Points from the study as a whole: Shared clonotype counts depended on differing compartment clone-set sizes and were normalized.

Trimming shortened V by 2 bases and J by 1 base, and 12 bases separated the two germline ends. The CDR3 length is 15 residues. CDR1 SGHRS and CDR2 YFSETQ come from the germline V gene. The chain combines TRBV5-1 with TRBJ1-1, with a tentative D call TRBD1 (5 bases). The sequenced material came from PBMCs from blood kept in culture. The sequence was collected from a human donor with multiple sclerosis. Here the CDR3 reads CASSFTGRGNTEAFF. As DNA, the CDR3 is TGCGCCAGCAGCTTCACGGGACGGGGGAACACTGAAGCTTTCTTT. The full variable domain, with the rest looked up from reference TRBV5-1 and TRBJ1-1, is KAGVTQTPRYLIKTRGQQVTLSCSPISGHRSVSWYQQTPGQGLQFLFEYFSETQRNKGNFPGRFSGRQFSNSRSEMNVSTLELGDSALYLCASSFTGRGNTEAFFGQGTRLTVV.